The T cell receptor (beta chain) described here comes from a study of T cell responses to AZD1222 COVID-19 vaccine. Study-level findings and limits: Unmutated variant regions are reportedly the target of nearly half of TCRs that are spike-specific.

With regard to this clone: Its specificity is not known.

Clones were sequenced by immunoSEQ multiplex PCR, and TCRdb holds only the in-frame ones, with some missing. There are roughly 180,000 clones in the sample; almost 90% occur only once, and less than 0.55% lies in the top ten. Source: peripheral blood, taken on day 0 of AZD1222 vaccination. This receptor was taken from an adult in good health.

CDR3: CASSLSTGGPPSGANVLTF. DNA of the CDR3: TGTGCCAGCAGTTTATCAACAGGGGGCCCGCCTTCTGGGGCCAACGTCCTGACTTTC. The chain links TRBV27 to TRBJ2-6; 9 bases fit TRBD1. The CDR3 extends over 19 amino acids. Trimming cost V 0 bases and J 1 base; bases outside gene matches: 7. Germline V CDR1 and CDR2: MNHEY, SMNVEV (reference sequence).